The 30 T cell receptor beta chains given below trace back to one sample, sequenced in a study of T-cell memory formation after mild COVID-19. TCRdb reprocessed the 5' RACE reads with MiXCR, giving one entry per CDR3 protein. The data show 380,000 or so distinct CDR3 sequences, approximately 15% seen once. Sequencing was carried out using PBMCs or a T cell subset sorted from them (not recorded which). These receptors were taken from a young man who had mild COVID-19 (a few samples of this study predate the infection). Cell type and time point are not known.

V usage is TRBV20-1 and J usage is TRBJ2-5; 9 nucleotides align to TRBD2. Germline V gene sequence: CDR1 DFQATT, CDR2 SNEGSKA (reference sequence). The CDR3 totals 14 residues. The trim removed 6 bases at V and 7 bases at J, leaving 12 bases unmatched. The CDR3 sequence: CSASTGTSLGTQYF. CDR3 nucleotides: TGCAGTGCCAGCACCGGGACTAGCCTAGGGACCCAGTACTTC.

The chain uses TRBV5-1 and TRBJ2-2, with 10 bases lining up with TRBD2. Germline CDR1 is SGHRS and CDR2 is YFSETQ. V lost 1 base, J lost 7 bases, and 13 bases stayed unmatched. The CDR3 length is 18 residues. CDR3: CASSLSLAGAPSHGELFF. Written as DNA, the CDR3 is TGCGCCAGCAGCTTGAGTCTAGCGGGGGCCCCGTCTCACGGGGAGCTGTTTTTT.

This clonotype was seen a few times. DNA for the CDR3: TGTGCCAGCAGTTTGCGGGCAGGAGATACGCAGTATTTT. Its translation: CASSLRAGDTQYF. The genes are TRBV12-3 or TRBV12-4 and TRBJ2-3; tentatively, D is TRBD2 (5 bases). Trimming removed 3 bases from V and 5 bases from J, with 9 bases in between. The CDR3 has 13 amino acids.

This clonotype was picked up a small number of times. The J gene is TRBJ2-7, the V gene TRBV6-6; maybe TRBD2 (7 bases). This CDR3 region has 15 residues. Germline-derived CDR1 and CDR2 are MNHNY and SVGAGI (reference sequence). Trimming took off 2 bases at V and 0 bases at J, with 11 bases between the two ends. CDR3 coding DNA: TGTGCCAGCAGTTACGGGGCGGGGGCCTCCTACGAGCAGTACTTC. This codes for CASSYGAGASYEQYF.

The chain couples TRBV10-3 to TRBJ2-1, with D maybe TRBD2 (6 bases). Per the germline V gene, CDR1 is ENHRY and CDR2 is SYGVKD. The CDR3 has 18 amino acids. V lost 0 bases and J lost 3, with 18 bases in between. The CDR3 DNA reads as TGTGCCATCAGTGAGTCGGAATCCGGGGGTCATCACTACAATGAGCAGTTCTTC. Translated: CAISESESGGHHYNEQFF.

This clonotype occurred a few times. The chain uses TRBV5-1 and TRBJ1-4; D is unresolved. V lost 1 base to trimming and J lost 6 bases, with 7 bases between them. The germline V gene encodes CDR1 SGHRS and CDR2 YFSETQ. There are 13 residues in the CDR3. CDR3 sequence reads: CASSLSKDEKLFF. As DNA, the CDR3 is TGCGCCAGCAGCTTGTCCAAGGATGAAAAACTGTTTTTT.

This rearrangement joins TRBV3-1 to TRBJ2-2; D possibly corresponds to TRBD2 (6 bases). V shed 0 bases and J shed 6 bases, with 14 bases lying between them. CDR1 LGHDT and CDR2 YNNKEL come from the germline V gene (reference sequence). The CDR3 totals 16 residues. CDR3 loop: CASSQERGSLAGELFF. The CDR3 DNA reads as TGTGCCAGCAGCCAAGAACGGGGGAGTCTCGCCGGGGAGCTGTTTTTT.

This clonotype has ten or more counts. This chain uses TRBV20-1 with TRBJ2-7; D not resolved. Trimming shortened V by 0 bases and J by 0 bases, and 12 bases separated the two germline ends. This CDR3 comprises 15 residues. Germline V gene data show CDR1 as DFQATT and CDR2 as SNEGSKA (reference sequence). The CDR3 loop is CSARDSAGSSYEQYF. DNA of the CDR3: TGCAGTGCTAGAGATTCGGCCGGTTCCTCCTACGAGCAGTACTTC.

This clonotype was recorded a few times. V and J are TRBV9 and TRBJ2-5; no clear D. Germline V lookup: CDR1 SGDLS, CDR2 YYNGEE. The CDR3 covers 11 residues. Trimming removed 3 bases at V and 7 bases at J, with 7 bases between. In DNA form, the CDR3 reads TGTGCCAGCAGCGCTACGGGGACCCAGTACTTC. Amino acids: CASSATGTQYF. Combining the CDR3 with reference TRBV9 and TRBJ2-5 gives the whole variable domain DSGVTQTPKHLITATGQRVTLRCSPRSGDLSVYWYQQSLDQGLQFLIQYYNGEERAKGNILERFSAQQFPDLHSELNLSSLELGDSALYFCASSATGTQYFGPGTRLLVL.

This chain joins TRBV28 and TRBJ2-3, with TRBD2 identical over 7 bases. The CDR3 loop spans 16 amino acids. Per germline, CDR1 MDHEN and CDR2 SYDVKM. With 7 bases clipped from V and 2 bases from J, the junction kept 12 bases outside the gene matches. CDR3 residues: CASIAGDRVLTDTQYF. The CDR3 DNA reads as TGTGCCAGCATCGCGGGGGACCGAGTACTCACAGATACGCAGTATTTT.

The gene calls are TRBV5-1 and TRBJ1-2; D might be TRBD1 (5 bases). The CDR3 spans 13 residues. CDR1 is SGHRS, CDR2 YFSETQ, per germline. V lost 4 bases and J lost 7, with 14 bases in between. This CDR3 reads CASSREGQGGYTF. The CDR3 nucleotides read TGCGCCAGCAGCCGCGAGGGCCAGGGTGGCTACACCTTC.

The genes are TRBV6-2 or TRBV6-3 and TRBJ1-2; D ambiguous. Trimming removed 8 bases from V and 2 bases from J, with 15 bases in between. The CDR3 has 14 residues. The germline V gene encodes CDR1 MNHEY and CDR2 SVGEGT. Here the CDR3 DNA reads TGTGCCAGCTGCAAGGCCGGAATCAACTATGGCTACACCTTC. This sequence encodes CASCKAGINYGYTF.

V and J are TRBV3-1 and TRBJ1-1, with a tentative D call TRBD1 (5 bases). The CDR3 consists of 14 residues. V lost 5 bases to trimming and J lost 4 bases, with 14 bases between them. Germline CDR1 is LGHDT and CDR2 is YNNKEL (reference sequence). The CDR3 sequence is CASSSFWQGTEAFF. The CDR3 DNA is TGTGCCAGCAGCTCCTTTTGGCAGGGCACTGAAGCTTTCTTT.

This clonotype was seen a few times. This sequence joins TRBV4-3 and TRBJ1-4, with a possible D match to TRBD1 (6 bases). V lost 0 bases and J 7 bases, leaving 15 bases between the germline ends. Per the germline V gene, CDR1 is LGHNA and CDR2 is YSLEER. The CDR3 spans 16 residues. CDR3 sequence: CASSQDRGSNGEKLFF. DNA for the CDR3: TGCGCCAGCAGCCAAGATAGGGGGTCCAATGGTGAAAAACTGTTTTTT.

The table lists this clonotype with many counts. This chain connects TRBV3-1 to TRBJ2-1; perhaps TRBD2 as D (7 bases). The length of the CDR3 is 12 residues. Trimming left V 5 bases short and J 8 bases short, with 10 bases between. The V gene's germline CDR1 is LGHDT and CDR2 YNNKEL (reference sequence). The CDR3 DNA sequence: TGTGCCAGCAGCGGCGGGGGCTATGAGCAGTTCTTC. Residues: CASSGGGYEQFF.

V usage is TRBV6-5 and J usage is TRBJ1-4, with a possible D match to TRBD1 (5 bases). Germline CDR1 is MNHEY and CDR2 is SVGAGI. Trimming removed 0 bases from V and 8 bases from J, with 10 bases in between. The CDR3 runs 14 residues. CDR3 region: CASSYSPGDEKLFF. CDR3 bases: TGTGCCAGCAGTTACTCGCCGGGGGACGAAAAACTGTTTTTT.

The chain uses TRBV18 and TRBJ2-5, with TRBD2 matching 9 bases. Germline CDR1 is KGHSH and CDR2 is LQKENI. The V gene end was trimmed by 3 bases and the J gene end by 5 bases; junction bases not matched to a gene: 4. The length of the CDR3 is 14 residues. The CDR3, as DNA: TGTGCCAGCTCACCTCCGGGACTAGCTGAGACCCAGTACTTC. Translation gives CASSPPGLAETQYF.

The rearrangement uses TRBV3-1 and TRBJ1-3; maybe TRBD1 (5 bases). The CDR3 length is 14 residues. V lost 1 base and J lost 5, with 9 bases in between. Germline V gene sequence: CDR1 LGHDT, CDR2 YNNKEL (reference sequence). CDR3: CASSQGTGRNTIYF. The CDR3 bases are TGTGCCAGCAGCCAAGGAACAGGAAGAAACACCATATATTTT.

This clonotype showed up many times. The chain has TRBV5-1 and TRBJ2-3, with TRBD1 identical over 9 bases. CDR3 length equals 15 residues. Germline CDR1 and CDR2: SGHRS and YFSETQ. With 0 bases clipped from V and 6 bases from J, the junction kept 5 bases outside the gene matches. CDR3 coding DNA: TGCGCCAGCAGCTTGGAGGGACAGGGATCCGATACGCAGTATTTT. It yields the protein CASSLEGQGSDTQYF.

The rearrangement joins TRBV6-6 to TRBJ2-6, with D hard to call. Trimming took off 4 bases at V and 0 bases at J, with 7 bases between the two ends. The CDR3 extends over 15 amino acids. Germline V gene sequence: CDR1 MNHNY, CDR2 SVGAGI (reference sequence). CDR3 sequence: CASSSRYSGANVLTF. DNA of the CDR3: TGTGCCAGCAGTTCCCGGTACTCTGGGGCCAACGTCCTGACTTTC.

The genes are TRBV4-1 and TRBJ2-7; 9 bases line up with TRBD2. This CDR3 spans 16 amino acids. Germline V CDR1 and CDR2: MGHRA, YSYEKL. Losses at the gene ends were 0 bases for V and 4 bases for J; bases not matched to a gene: 7. The CDR3 sequence is CASSQEKAGGRYEQYF. The CDR3, as DNA: TGCGCCAGCAGCCAAGAAAAAGCGGGGGGTAGGTACGAGCAGTACTTC.

This clonotype showed up many times. The rearrangement joins TRBV7-2 to TRBJ2-7; 8 nucleotides line up with TRBD1. Unmatched junction bases numbered 5, after V lost 3 bases and J lost 4 bases. Germline V gene sequence: CDR1 SGHTA, CDR2 FQGNSA. The CDR3 runs to 14 residues. CDR3 sequence reads: CASSFMDRDYEQYF. In DNA, the CDR3 is TGTGCCAGCAGCTTCATGGACAGGGATTACGAGCAGTACTTC.

This chain connects TRBV9 to TRBJ2-2, with D possibly being TRBD1 (6 bases). V lost 1 base and J lost 5, with 12 bases in between. The CDR3 has 15 residues. Germline V gene lookup returns CDR1 SGDLS and CDR2 YYNGEE. CDR3 in DNA: TGTGCCAGCAGCGTATTTACAGGGCAGACCGGGGAGCTGTTTTTT. This translates into CASSVFTGQTGELFF.

This rearrangement joins TRBV20-1 to TRBJ1-2, with D possibly being TRBD1 (5 bases). The CDR3 is 13 residues long. Germline CDR1 DFQATT, CDR2 SNEGSKA (reference sequence). V shed 1 base and J shed 11 bases, with 17 bases lying between them. In nucleotides, the CDR3 is TGCAGTGCTAGAGGCGGGGCCTCTATGGGATACACCTTC. Translated, it gives CSARGGASMGYTF.

Only a few counts were recorded for this clonotype. The chain has TRBV2 and TRBJ2-5; possibly TRBD2 for D (6 bases). V lost 8 bases and J lost 2, with 12 bases in between. This CDR3 region has 13 residues. Germline V lookup: CDR1 SNHLY, CDR2 FYNNEI. CDR3 in amino acids: CASGGTVQETQYF. The CDR3 region has the DNA TGTGCCAGCGGCGGGACCGTTCAAGAGACCCAGTACTTC.

V and J are TRBV9 and TRBJ1-1, with a weak D call TRBD1 (5 bases). Germline V gene data show CDR1 as SGDLS and CDR2 as YYNGEE. This CDR3 comprises 14 residues. Trimming removed 2 bases from V and 4 bases from J, with 12 bases in between. This chain's CDR3 is CASSVQGYGTEAFF. Here the CDR3 DNA reads TGTGCCAGCAGCGTTCAGGGTTATGGCACTGAAGCTTTCTTT. The full variable domain, completed using reference TRBV9 and TRBJ1-1, is DSGVTQTPKHLITATGQRVTLRCSPRSGDLSVYWYQQSLDQGLQFLIQYYNGEERAKGNILERFSAQQFPDLHSELNLSSLELGDSALYFCASSVQGYGTEAFFGQGTRLTVV.

The chain joins TRBV5-4 to TRBJ1-2; no clear D gene. Germline values: CDR1 SGHNT, CDR2 YYREEE (reference sequence). V lost 4 bases and J 2 bases, leaving 15 bases between the germline ends. This CDR3 has 15 residues. The DNA of the CDR3 is TGTGCCAGCAGCCCCAGTGTGGGAGAGAACTATGGCTACACCTTC. Translating it yields CASSPSVGENYGYTF.

This clonotype has more than one count but fewer than ten. The chain employs TRBV29-1 and TRBJ2-7, with D perhaps TRBD1 (5 bases). CDR1 SQVTM and CDR2 ANQGSEA come from the germline V gene. This CDR3 is built from 14 residues. Deletions cut 8 bases from V and 2 bases from J, with 19 bases between. The CDR3 loop is CSPEWGPQTYEQYV. Written as DNA, the CDR3 is TGCAGCCCAGAATGGGGCCCTCAGACCTACGAGCAGTACGTC.

This clonotype was found a few times. The chain couples TRBV6-2 or TRBV6-3 to TRBJ2-3; 14 bases match TRBD2. J gave up 8 bases and V 2 bases, and 12 bases lay outside the gene matches. This CDR3 comprises 18 residues. CDR1 is MNHEY, CDR2 SVGEGT, per germline. CDR3 sequence reads: CASSYGLAGGRTPGTQYF. CDR3 coding DNA: TGTGCCAGCAGTTACGGACTAGCGGGGGGCCGGACCCCTGGTACGCAGTATTTT.

This clonotype was picked up a small number of times. The rearrangement joins TRBV7-2 to TRBJ1-4, with D perhaps TRBD1 (5 bases). V was cut by 1 base and J by 7 bases, with 13 bases left in between. The CDR3 runs to 15 residues. Germline assignment: CDR1 SGHTA and CDR2 FQGNSA. The CDR3 nucleotides are TGTGCCAGCAGCTTAGTTCCAGGGAGAATTGAAAAACTGTTTTTT. As protein: CASSLVPGRIEKLFF.